The 16 T cell receptor beta chains listed next were all sequenced from one sample in a study of breast tumors, draining lymph nodes, adjacent tissues. MiXCR was run by TCRdb on the multiplex PCR reads, yielding one entry per CDR3 protein. The sample holds 20,000 or so distinct CDR3 sequences, roughly 43% seen once. Specimen: breast tumor tissue. The receptors were sampled from a female donor with breast cancer. Some clones in this sample may be carry-over from other donors' samples.

Regarding this clonotype: This may arise from a read error, as a much more abundant clone is one base away. In DNA, the CDR3 is TGTGCCAGCACCCCCGGGAGGGATGCAGATACGCAGTATTTT. Residues: CASTPGRDADTQYF. The chain uses TRBV6-2 or TRBV6-3 and TRBJ2-3; 8 positions agree with TRBD2. CDR1 is MNHEY, CDR2 SVGEGT, per germline. V lost 7 bases, J lost 4 bases, and 7 bases stayed unmatched. The CDR3 has 14 amino acids.

This clonotype was detected only a few times. J is TRBJ2-5 and V is TRBV10-2; 8 positions agree with TRBD2. The CDR3 contains 16 residues. J lost 5 bases, V lost 3 bases, and 11 bases had no gene match. Germline CDR1 and CDR2: WSHSY and SAAADI. The CDR3 DNA reads as TGCGCCAGCAGTGACGGTGGGGGGACTAGAGGGGAGACCCAGTACTTC. This codes for CASSDGGGTRGETQYF.

The rearrangement uses TRBV7-8 and TRBJ2-3; 7 nucleotides align to TRBD1. Germline CDR1 and CDR2: SGHVS and FQNEAQ. The V segment lost 3 bases and the J segment 0 bases; nucleotides outside the gene matches: 3. The CDR3 spans 15 residues. The CDR3 nucleotides are TGTGCCAGCAGCTTCCGACAGGGAAGCACAGATACGCAGTATTTT. It translates to CASSFRQGSTDTQYF.

The chain is built from TRBV20-1 and TRBJ2-7; TRBD2 is a possible D gene (6 bases). The CDR3 length is 16 residues. Germline CDR1 is DFQATT and CDR2 is SNEGSKA (reference sequence). V dropped 6 bases and J dropped 5 bases, with 26 bases sitting between them. The CDR3 bases are TGCAGTGCAATCGGGCAGGGAGGTAGCGGTGGAGACGAGCAGTACTTC. Translated: CSAIGQGGSGGDEQYF.

The J gene is TRBJ2-1, the V gene TRBV12-5; D call uncertain. This CDR3 contains 13 residues. Germline loops: CDR1 LGHNT, CDR2 FRNRAP. V was pared by 9 bases and J by 4 bases, with 13 bases between. Written as DNA, the CDR3 is TGTGCTAGCGGCTTCGACCTGTACAATGAGCAGTTCTTC. Translated, it gives CASGFDLYNEQFF.

Points on this clonotype: A junction end diverges from the germline sequence, so it may reflect a read error. The V call is TRBV7-9, the J call TRBJ1-2; TRBD1 matches at 11 bases. Germline CDR1 is SEHNR and CDR2 is FQNEAQ (reference sequence). The CDR3 totals 15 residues. DNA of the CDR3: TGTGCCAGCAGCTTAGCACCGGGACAGGGGGGTGGTTACCCCTTC. It translates to CASSLAPGQGGGYPF.

The chain combines TRBV5-4 with TRBJ2-3; D is possibly TRBD2 (6 bases). Between the trimmed V and J ends, which lost 1 base and 1 base, there was a span of 10 bases. CDR1 is SGHNT and CDR2 is YYREEE in the germline V gene (reference sequence). The CDR3 contains 15 residues. CDR3: CASSLMAGRTDTQYF. The CDR3 DNA follows: TGTGCCAGCAGCTTGATGGCGGGACGCACAGATACGCAGTATTTT.

In its sample, this clonotype was seen once. The CDR3 reads CASSPGTLTYNEQFF. CDR3 bases: TGTGCCAGCAGCCCTGGGACACTGACTTACAATGAGCAGTTCTTC. The rearrangement links TRBV14 to TRBJ2-1; a weak D match, TRBD1 (6 bases). The length of the CDR3 is 15 residues. V shed 4 bases and J shed 4 bases, with 14 bases lying between them. Germline V lookup: CDR1 SGHDN, CDR2 FVKESK.

This clonotype was counted ten times or more. A clone one base away is much larger, so this may be a read error. The chain carries TRBV20-1 and TRBJ1-5; D is possibly TRBD1 (6 bases). Trimming took off 4 bases at V and 9 bases at J, with 19 bases between the two ends. Germline values: CDR1 DFQATT, CDR2 SNEGSKA (reference sequence). The CDR3 consists of 14 residues. Here the CDR3 reads CSAKRGARYPPQHF. CDR3 bases: TGCAGTGCTAAGAGGGGGGCGAGGTATCCGCCCCAGCATTTT.

This clonotype was observed at least ten times. The rearrangement uses TRBV5-8 and TRBJ2-1, with 14 bases aligning to TRBD2. V lost 4 bases, J lost 6 bases, and 3 bases stayed unmatched. The CDR3 loop spans 15 amino acids. Germline-derived CDR1 and CDR2 are SGHTS and YDEGEE. This CDR3 is CASSAGTSGSNEQFF. The CDR3, as DNA: TGTGCCAGCAGCGCGGGGACTAGCGGGAGCAATGAGCAGTTCTTC.

This clonotype has at least ten counts. The rearrangement links TRBV6-6 to TRBJ2-5, with no clear D. V gave up 8 bases and J gave up 5 bases, with 9 bases separating them. Germline V gene lookup returns CDR1 MNHNY and CDR2 SVGAGI (reference sequence). This CDR3 has 11 amino acids. CDR3 residues: CASAQTETQYF. In DNA, the CDR3 is TGTGCCAGCGCCCAGACGGAGACCCAGTACTTC.

The gene calls are TRBV20-1 and TRBJ2-1; 7 nucleotides align to TRBD2. This CDR3 region has 13 residues. Germline CDR1 is DFQATT and CDR2 is SNEGSKA (reference sequence). The V gene end was trimmed by 3 bases and the J gene end by 5 bases; junction bases not matched to a gene: 4. The CDR3 coding sequence is TGCAGTGCTAGGGGGGGGGGAAACAATGAGCAGTTCTTC. As protein: CSARGGGNNEQFF.

This clonotype has a count of ten or more. This may be a read error: a much more frequent sequence differs by one nucleotide. The rearrangement joins TRBV20-1 to TRBJ2-7; 8 bases map to TRBD1. The CDR3 extends over 16 amino acids. After removal of 3 bases from V and 4 bases from J, the junction contained 14 bases not matched to a gene. The germline V gene encodes CDR1 DFQATT and CDR2 SNEGSKA (reference sequence). This CDR3 is CSASKGGWGTGYEQYF. The CDR3 DNA sequence: TGCAGTGCTAGTAAAGGGGGTTGGGGGACAGGTTACGAGCAGTACTTC.

V gene TRBV6-1 combines with J gene TRBJ1-6; 7 bases are a match to TRBD1. The V gene's germline CDR1 is MNHNS and CDR2 SASEGT. V dropped 6 bases and J dropped 8; count of bases not matched to a gene: 4. This CDR3 is built from 13 residues. CDR3: CASSRDRDSPLHF. The CDR3 DNA reads as TGTGCCAGCAGCAGGGACAGAGATTCACCCCTCCACTTT.

In its sample, this clonotype was seen many times. The CDR3 DNA sequence: TGTGCCAGCAGCGTTCAGGGGTGGGAGACCCAGTACTTC. This sequence encodes CASSVQGWETQYF. V gene TRBV9 combines with J gene TRBJ2-5; D might be TRBD1 (6 bases). V was shortened by 2 bases and J by 5 bases, with 10 bases between the two germline ends. The CDR3 length is 13 residues. The germline V gene encodes CDR1 SGDLS and CDR2 YYNGEE. The whole variable domain, filled in from reference TRBV9 and TRBJ2-5, reads DSGVTQTPKHLITATGQRVTLRCSPRSGDLSVYWYQQSLDQGLQFLIQYYNGEERAKGNILERFSAQQFPDLHSELNLSSLELGDSALYFCASSVQGWETQYFGPGTRLLVL.

This clonotype has ten or more counts. The chain joins TRBV3-2 to TRBJ1-3; the table's D call, TRBD1, was not checked against the DNA. TRBV3-2 is tagged as a pseudogene. The CDR3 totals 18 residues. CDR3 DNA: TGTGCCAGCAGCCAAGATCAGGCAGGGGGCCGATCTGGAAACACCATATATTTT. Protein: CASSQDQAGGRSGNTIYF.